This T cell receptor beta chain was captured by sequencing in a study of blood T cell repertoires in COVID-19 (dated by TCRdb to about 2020). Broadly, across the study: Collaborator samples came from the United States, Italy and Spain and covered acute and convalescent phases of COVID-19. The material from the prospective study consisted of cDNA or gDNA derived from T cells, B-cell-depleted T cells, or PBMCs. Sample metadata almost always included a de-identified subject ID, COVID-19 status, age in years and sex. The repertoires were made available in a free public database intended to serve as a resource for research on the immune response to SARS-CoV-2. Where HLA class I and class II types were available, the types were taken from metadata supplied by the sample provider, not from assay-based typing. Subjects who had been exposed to COVID-19, were actively infected with it, or had recovered from it provided the deeply sampled blood TCRbeta repertoires that made up the dataset. Samples came from the ongoing ImmuneRACE study (first 160 participants) plus 1,254 subjects from 6 global collaborators.

Each collaborating institution followed its own protocols to collect whole blood in K2EDTA tubes. For TCRbeta analysis, collaborator samples were shipped as frozen whole blood, as isolated PBMCs, or as DNA extracted from either sample type. Comments on this clone: No antigen is known for it. Nothing much larger sits one base from this clone, and base qualities are not available.

What the authors observed across the whole study: Clinical and demographic metadata were provided uncurated, with the amount varying by source and participant.

The germline ends are 10 bases apart after V is trimmed by 6 bases and J by 4 bases. Its CDR3 holds 13 amino acids, cysteine through phenylalanine. Just the 39-base CDR3 DNA is kept, in frame starting at base 1. CDR1 is given as LNHNV and CDR2 as YYDKDF, both from the germline V gene (reference sequence). TCRbeta CDR3 regions were amplified from genomic DNA using the immunoSEQ Assay, a bias-controlled multiplex PCR. The original pipeline was this. The number of nucleated cells in each sample was estimated from the amplification of reference gene primers within the assay. Sequence reads were collapsed and filtered to measure the absolute abundance of every unique TCRbeta CDR3 rearrangement. Productive Simpson clonality was computed per sample as the square root of Simpson's diversity index over productive rearrangements. Not all clones reach the TCRdb copy of this immuneACCESS table, which keeps in-frame sequences only. Checked studies attribute under half of the gap to unresolved V genes and leave the rest unexplained. V and J calls plus clone size are reproduced from that table; the DNA served to infer D and trimming. In all, the sample holds 37,000 or so clones, and approximately 91% of those were seen once. 5.5% to 7.5% of the sample lies in the top ten.

The clonotype originates from a human donor in a cohort sampled during active COVID-19. The chain is encoded by TRBV15 joined to TRBJ2-1, and perhaps TRBD2 as D gene, on 6 matching bases. Sequencing was performed on peripheral blood. The CDR3 loop reads CATRQAGYNEQFF. The nucleotides are TGTGCCACCAGGCAGGCGGGGTACAATGAGCAGTTCTTC.